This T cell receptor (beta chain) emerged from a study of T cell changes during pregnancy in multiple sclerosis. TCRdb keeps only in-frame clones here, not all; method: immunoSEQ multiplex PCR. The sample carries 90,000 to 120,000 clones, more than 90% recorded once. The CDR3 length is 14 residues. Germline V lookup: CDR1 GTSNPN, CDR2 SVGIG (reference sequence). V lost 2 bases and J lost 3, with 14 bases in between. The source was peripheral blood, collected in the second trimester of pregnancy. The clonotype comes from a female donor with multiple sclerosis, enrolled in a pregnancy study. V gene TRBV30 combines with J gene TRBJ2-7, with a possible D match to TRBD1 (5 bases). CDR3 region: CAWSLGAQVYEQYF. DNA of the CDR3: TGTGCCTGGAGTTTAGGGGCGCAGGTCTACGAGCAGTACTTC.